The subject of this entry is one T cell receptor beta chain. Its antigen specificity is not known. Base qualities are not at hand, and no much larger clone is one base apart. The entry originates in a study of beta chain features in type 1 diabetes (dated by TCRdb to 2017 to 2018). With regard to the full study: Patients and healthy donors did not differ in mean age, gender distribution, total cell number or subset yield. A total of some 110 million sorted cells were examined across all samples, and the number of cells per subset was strongly correlated with RNA yield. The study compared the TCRB repertoires of sorted circulating CD4+ T cell subsets in recently diagnosed type 1 diabetes patients with those in matched healthy donors. Whereas all 28 donors provided naive and central memory subsets, regulatory and stem cell-like memory subsets were isolated from just 8 patients and roughly eight healthy donors.

The entire amount of isolated RNA was reverse transcribed using the High Capacity cDNA Reverse Transcription Kit, so the sequenced TCRB transcripts were expressed ones. Naive, central memory and regulatory T cell samples underwent deep immunoSEQ sequencing, averaging approximately 3.5 million total reads per sample. Sorted cells were lysed in RLT buffer, and RNA was extracted using DNase-treated RNeasy Micro or Mini kits according to cell number. To prevent cross-contamination, each cell subset was processed individually, whereas patient and healthy donor samples were processed jointly. The immunoSEQ multiplex PCR was used to amplify TCRB sequences from cDNA, yielding 87-bp fragments that span the CDR3 region. Sequencing of the amplicons was done on the Illumina HiSeq platform. The study's processing was this. PCR bias was corrected computationally using synthetic template baselines, and reads within Hamming distance 2 were collapsed, with unmergeable singletons discarded. Reads were aligned against IMGT so that V, D and J genes, CDR3 length and insertions or deletions at six rearrangement sites could be assigned. Within each subset, clonotype counts were normalized to sorted cell number, and only after that were true diversity and Gini coefficients computed with the tcR R package. The overlap coefficient, calculated on TCRB nucleotide sequences, was used to quantify repertoire sharing. Out-of-frame TCRB sequences from naive cells were analyzed as a proxy for the pre-selection repertoire. TCRdb holds this immuneACCESS table with in-frame rearrangements only. Some clones are missing; in checked studies, unresolved V genes explain under half, and the rest has no known cause. V, J and clone size were drawn from that table, and D and trimming were deduced from the DNA. The table for this sample lists about 650,000 clones; around an eighth of them were counted only once. Jointly, the top ten make up more than 0.1% of the sample.

Paper-wide results and their limitations: In all four CD4+ subsets, TCRB CDR3 length was moderately but significantly shorter in type 1 diabetes patients. The naive, central memory and regulatory TCRB repertoires appeared to resemble one another more closely among patients than among healthy donors. Sequencing cDNA rather than genomic DNA could over-represent highly expressing activated cells, although activation and CD3 levels did not differ between groups. At VDJ recombination sites, type 1 diabetes patients had fewer insertions and more deleted nucleotides, which implies abnormalities in thymic rearrangement. PCR might favor shorter templates, but patient and control samples were amplified and corrected together, so any skew would affect both groups equally. Only small numbers of individuals were included in the HLA sub-analyses, which left unresolved whether HLA type had any influence on TCRB rearrangement.

The CDR3 contains 12 residues, cysteine and phenylalanine counted. CDR3 DNA only is kept here, 36 bases in frame from base 1. Trimming costs V 0 bases and J 4 bases, and their ends lie 3 bases apart. The germline V gene yields KGHSH for CDR1 and LQKENI for CDR2. Each donor gave one peripheral blood draw, approximately 110 mL on average, collected into heparinised tubes. Naive, central memory, regulatory and stem cell-like memory CD4+ T cells were sorted on a BD FACSAria II using a panel including CD45RO, CCR7, CD25, CD127, CD95 and CD27. All sorted populations exceeded 95% purity. Right away, PBMCs were isolated by Lymphoprep density gradient centrifugation and were stained directly, with no culture step. So that batch effects would be minimized, each experiment stained and sorted samples in pairs, pairing one healthy donor with one patient.

This TCR was recovered from a man aged 25-45 years with type 1 diabetes. Recombination joined TRBV18 with TRBJ2-5; no confident D gene assignment can be made. The sample taken for sequencing was naive CD4+ T cells from blood. The sample's cell subset or site label is to be understood as: true naive CD4+ T cells. The CDR3: CASSPPRETQYF. In nucleotide form, the sequence is TGTGCCAGCTCACCACCCCGAGAGACCCAGTACTTC.